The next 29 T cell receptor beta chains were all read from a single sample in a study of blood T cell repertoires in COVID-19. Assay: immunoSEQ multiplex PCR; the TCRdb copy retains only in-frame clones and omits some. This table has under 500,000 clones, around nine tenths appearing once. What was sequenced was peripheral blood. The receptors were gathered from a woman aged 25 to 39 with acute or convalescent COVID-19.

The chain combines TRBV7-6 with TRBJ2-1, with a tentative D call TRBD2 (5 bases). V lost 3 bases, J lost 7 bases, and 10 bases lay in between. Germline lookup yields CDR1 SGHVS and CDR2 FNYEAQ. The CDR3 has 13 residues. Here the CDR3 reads CASSFVEGNEQFF. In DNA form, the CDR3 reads TGTGCCAGCAGCTTTGTAGAGGGTAATGAGCAGTTCTTC. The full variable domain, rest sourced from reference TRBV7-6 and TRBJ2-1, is GAGVSQSPRYKVTKRGQDVALRCDPISGHVSLYWYRQALGQGPEFLTYFNYEAQQDKSGLPNDRFSAERPEGSISTLTIQRTEQRDSAMYRCASSFVEGNEQFFGPGTRLTVL.

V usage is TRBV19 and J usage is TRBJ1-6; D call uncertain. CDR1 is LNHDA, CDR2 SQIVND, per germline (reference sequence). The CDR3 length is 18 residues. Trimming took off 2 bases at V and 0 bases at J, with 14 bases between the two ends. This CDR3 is CASSITAAASSYNSPLHF. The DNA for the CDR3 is TGTGCCAGTAGTATAACGGCGGCAGCTAGCTCCTATAATTCACCCCTCCACTTT.

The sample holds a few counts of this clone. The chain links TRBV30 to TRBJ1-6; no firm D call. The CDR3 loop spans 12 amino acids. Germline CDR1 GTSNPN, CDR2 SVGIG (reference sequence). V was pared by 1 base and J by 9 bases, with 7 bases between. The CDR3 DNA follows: TGTGCCTGGAGTGAAACCAGTTCACCCCTCCACTTT. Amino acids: CAWSETSSPLHF. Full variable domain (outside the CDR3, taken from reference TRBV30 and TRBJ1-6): SQTIHQWPATLVQPVGSPLSLECTVEGTSNPNLYWYRQAAGRGLQLLFYSVGIGQISSEVPQNLSASRPQDRQFILSSKKLLLSDSGFYLCAWSETSSPLHFGNGTRLTVT.

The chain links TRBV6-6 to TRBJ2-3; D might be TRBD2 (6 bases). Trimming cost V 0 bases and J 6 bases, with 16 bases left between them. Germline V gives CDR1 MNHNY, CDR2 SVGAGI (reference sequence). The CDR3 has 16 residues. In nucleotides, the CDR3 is TGTGCCAGCAGTTACTCGAGACAGCGGGCATCCGATACGCAGTATTTT. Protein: CASSYSRQRASDTQYF.

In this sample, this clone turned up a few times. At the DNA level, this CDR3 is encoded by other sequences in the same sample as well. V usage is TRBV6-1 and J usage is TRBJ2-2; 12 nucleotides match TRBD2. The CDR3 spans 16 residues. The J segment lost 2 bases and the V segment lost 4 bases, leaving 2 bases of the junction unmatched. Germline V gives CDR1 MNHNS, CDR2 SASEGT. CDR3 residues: CASSVLAGGNTGELFF. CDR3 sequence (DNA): TGTGCCAGCAGTGTACTAGCGGGGGGCAACACCGGGGAGCTGTTTTTT.

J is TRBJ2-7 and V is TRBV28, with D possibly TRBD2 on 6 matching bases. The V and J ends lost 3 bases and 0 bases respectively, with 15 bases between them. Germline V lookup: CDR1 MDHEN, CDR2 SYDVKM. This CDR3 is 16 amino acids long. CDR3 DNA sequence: TGTGCCAGCAGTTTCTTGCTATCGACTAGCTCCTACGAGCAGTACTTC. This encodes CASSFLLSTSSYEQYF.

CDR3: CASLGRSYEQYF. CDR3 DNA: TGTGCCAGCCTTGGGCGCTCCTACGAGCAGTACTTC. This sequence joins TRBV27 and TRBJ2-7, with unresolved D. V was pared by 8 bases and J by 0 bases, with 8 bases between. From germline, CDR1 is MNHEY and CDR2 SMNVEV (reference sequence). There are 12 residues in the CDR3.

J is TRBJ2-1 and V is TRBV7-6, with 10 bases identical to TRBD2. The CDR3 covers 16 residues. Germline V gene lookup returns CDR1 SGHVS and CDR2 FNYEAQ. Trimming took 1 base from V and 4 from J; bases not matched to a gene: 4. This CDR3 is CASSLVWTSGYNEQFF. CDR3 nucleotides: TGTGCCAGCAGCTTAGTCTGGACTAGCGGTTACAATGAGCAGTTCTTC.

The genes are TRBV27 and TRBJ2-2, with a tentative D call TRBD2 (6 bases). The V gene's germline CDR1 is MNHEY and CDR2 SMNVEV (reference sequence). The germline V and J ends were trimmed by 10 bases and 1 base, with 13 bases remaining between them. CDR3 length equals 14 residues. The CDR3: CATRGLMNTGELFF. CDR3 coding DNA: TGTGCCACCCGGGGACTTATGAACACCGGGGAGCTGTTTTTT.

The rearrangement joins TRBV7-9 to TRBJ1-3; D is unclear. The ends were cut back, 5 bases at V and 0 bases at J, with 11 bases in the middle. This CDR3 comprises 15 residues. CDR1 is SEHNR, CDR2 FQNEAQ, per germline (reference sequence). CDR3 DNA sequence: TGTGCCAGCAGCCGTATCGGGAACTCTGGAAACACCATATATTTT. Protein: CASSRIGNSGNTIYF.

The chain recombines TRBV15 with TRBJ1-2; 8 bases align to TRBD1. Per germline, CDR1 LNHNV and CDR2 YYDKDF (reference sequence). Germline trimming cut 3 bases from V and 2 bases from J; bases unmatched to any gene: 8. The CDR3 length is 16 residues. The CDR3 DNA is TGTGCCACCAGCAGTGACAGGGGCTCTACAAACTATGGCTACACCTTC. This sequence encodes CATSSDRGSTNYGYTF.

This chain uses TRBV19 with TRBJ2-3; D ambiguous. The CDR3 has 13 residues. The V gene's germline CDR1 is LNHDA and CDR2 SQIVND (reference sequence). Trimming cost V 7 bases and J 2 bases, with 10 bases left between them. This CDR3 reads CASTPTYTDTQYF. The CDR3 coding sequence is TGTGCCAGTACCCCCACATACACAGATACGCAGTATTTT.

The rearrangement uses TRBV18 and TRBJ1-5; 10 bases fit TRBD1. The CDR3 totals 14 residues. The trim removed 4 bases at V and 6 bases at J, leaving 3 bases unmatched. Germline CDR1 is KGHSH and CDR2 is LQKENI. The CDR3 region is CASSQDRGLQPQHF. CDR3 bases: TGTGCCAGCTCACAAGACAGGGGGCTTCAGCCCCAGCATTTT.

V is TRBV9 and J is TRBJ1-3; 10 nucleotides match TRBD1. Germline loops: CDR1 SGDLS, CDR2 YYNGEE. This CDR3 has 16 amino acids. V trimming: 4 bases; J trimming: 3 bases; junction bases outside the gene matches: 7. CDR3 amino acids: CASSPRTGGFGNTIYF. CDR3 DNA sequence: TGTGCCAGCAGCCCCCGGACAGGGGGATTTGGAAACACCATATATTTT. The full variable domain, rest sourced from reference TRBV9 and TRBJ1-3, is DSGVTQTPKHLITATGQRVTLRCSPRSGDLSVYWYQQSLDQGLQFLIQYYNGEERAKGNILERFSAQQFPDLHSELNLSSLELGDSALYFCASSPRTGGFGNTIYFGEGSWLTVV.

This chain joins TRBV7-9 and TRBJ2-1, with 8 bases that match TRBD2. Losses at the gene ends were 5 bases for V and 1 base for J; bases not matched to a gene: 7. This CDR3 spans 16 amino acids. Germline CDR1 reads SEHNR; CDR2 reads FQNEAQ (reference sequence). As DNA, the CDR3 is TGTGCCAGCAGCCCCCGGGAGGGTGGGTCCTACAATGAGCAGTTCTTC. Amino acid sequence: CASSPREGGSYNEQFF.

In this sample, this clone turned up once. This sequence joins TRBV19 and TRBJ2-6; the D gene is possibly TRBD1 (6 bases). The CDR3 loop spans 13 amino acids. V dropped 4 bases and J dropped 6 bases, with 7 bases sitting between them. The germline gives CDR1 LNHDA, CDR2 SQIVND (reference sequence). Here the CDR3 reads CASSRGQANVLTF. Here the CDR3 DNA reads TGTGCCAGTAGTAGGGGACAGGCCAACGTCCTGACTTTC.

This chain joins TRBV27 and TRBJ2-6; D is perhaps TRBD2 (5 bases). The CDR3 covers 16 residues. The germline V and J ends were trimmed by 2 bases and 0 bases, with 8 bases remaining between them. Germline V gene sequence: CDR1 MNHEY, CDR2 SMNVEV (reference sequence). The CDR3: CASSLKGDSGANVLTF. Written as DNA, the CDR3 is TGTGCCAGCAGTTTAAAGGGAGACTCTGGGGCCAACGTCCTGACTTTC.

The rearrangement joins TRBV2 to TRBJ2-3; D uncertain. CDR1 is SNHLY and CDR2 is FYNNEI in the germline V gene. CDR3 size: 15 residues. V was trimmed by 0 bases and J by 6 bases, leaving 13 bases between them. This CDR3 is CASSEALVVGDTQYF. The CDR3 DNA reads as TGTGCCAGCAGTGAAGCGCTGGTTGTTGGCGATACGCAGTATTTT.

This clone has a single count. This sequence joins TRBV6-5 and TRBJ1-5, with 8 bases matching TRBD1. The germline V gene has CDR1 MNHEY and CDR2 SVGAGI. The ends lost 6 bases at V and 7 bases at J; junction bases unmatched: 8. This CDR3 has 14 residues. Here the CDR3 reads CASSLDRDYQPQHF. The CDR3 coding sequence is TGTGCCAGCAGCCTGGACAGGGACTACCAGCCCCAGCATTTT.

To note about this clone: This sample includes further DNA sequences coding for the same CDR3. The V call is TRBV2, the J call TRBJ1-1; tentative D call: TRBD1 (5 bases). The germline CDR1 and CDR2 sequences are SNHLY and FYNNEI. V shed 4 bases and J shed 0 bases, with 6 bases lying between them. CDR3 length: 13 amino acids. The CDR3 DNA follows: TGTGCCAGCAGTGCAGGGTTGAACACTGAAGCTTTCTTT. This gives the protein CASSAGLNTEAFF.

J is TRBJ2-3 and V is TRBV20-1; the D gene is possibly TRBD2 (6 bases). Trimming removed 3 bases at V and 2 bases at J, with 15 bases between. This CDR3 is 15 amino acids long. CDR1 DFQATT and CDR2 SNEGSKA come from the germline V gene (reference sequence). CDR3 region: CSASPHGGITDTQYF. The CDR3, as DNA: TGCAGTGCTAGTCCCCACGGAGGGATCACAGATACGCAGTATTTT.

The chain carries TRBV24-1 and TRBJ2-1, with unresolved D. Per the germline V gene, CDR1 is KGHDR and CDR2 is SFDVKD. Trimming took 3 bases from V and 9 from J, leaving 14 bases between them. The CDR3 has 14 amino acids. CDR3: CATSDPGGVTEQFF. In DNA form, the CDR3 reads TGTGCCACCAGTGATCCGGGTGGCGTGACTGAGCAGTTCTTC.

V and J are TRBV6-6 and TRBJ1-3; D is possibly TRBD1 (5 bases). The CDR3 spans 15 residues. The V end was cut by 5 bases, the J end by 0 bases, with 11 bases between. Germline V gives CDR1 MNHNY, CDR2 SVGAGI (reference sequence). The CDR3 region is CASSLQDGSGNTIYF. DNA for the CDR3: TGTGCCAGCAGTCTACAGGACGGCTCTGGAAACACCATATATTTT.

CDR3 nucleotide sequence: TGTGCCAGCAGCTTAACTCCCGGACTAGCGGGGGTCCGCACAGATACGCAGTATTTT. This translates into CASSLTPGLAGVRTDTQYF. The J gene is TRBJ2-3, the V gene TRBV7-3; TRBD2 matches at 13 bases. This CDR3 has 19 amino acids. Germline V lookup: CDR1 SGHTA, CDR2 FQGTGA. V lost 0 bases to trimming and J lost 1 base; unmatched junction nucleotides: 7. Drawing the rest from reference TRBV7-3 and TRBJ2-3, the complete variable domain is GAGVSQTPSNKVTEKGKYVELRCDPISGHTALYWYRQSLGQGPEFLIYFQGTGAADDSGLPNDRFFAVRPEGSVSTLKIQRTERGDSAVYLCASSLTPGLAGVRTDTQYFGPGTRLTVL.

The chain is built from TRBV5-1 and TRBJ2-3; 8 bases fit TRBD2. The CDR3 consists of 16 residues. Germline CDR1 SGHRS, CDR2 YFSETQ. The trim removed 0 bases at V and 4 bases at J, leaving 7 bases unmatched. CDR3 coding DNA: TGCGCCAGCAGCTTGGAGTCGGGGGGGCGGTCAGATACGCAGTATTTT. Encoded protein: CASSLESGGRSDTQYF.

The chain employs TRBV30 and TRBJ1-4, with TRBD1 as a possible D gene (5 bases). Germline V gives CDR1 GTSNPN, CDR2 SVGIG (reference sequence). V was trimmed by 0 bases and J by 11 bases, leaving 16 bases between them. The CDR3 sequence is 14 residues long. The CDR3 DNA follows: TGTGCCTGGAGTGTGGGGCAGGCAATGAGGAAACTGTTTTTT. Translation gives CAWSVGQAMRKLFF.

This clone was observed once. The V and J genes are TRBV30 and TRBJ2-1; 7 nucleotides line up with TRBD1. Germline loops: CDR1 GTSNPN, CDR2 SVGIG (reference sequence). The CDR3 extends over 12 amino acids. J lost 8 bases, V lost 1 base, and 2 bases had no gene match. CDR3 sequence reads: CAWSGQGDEQFF. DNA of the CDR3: TGTGCCTGGAGTGGACAGGGCGATGAGCAGTTCTTC.

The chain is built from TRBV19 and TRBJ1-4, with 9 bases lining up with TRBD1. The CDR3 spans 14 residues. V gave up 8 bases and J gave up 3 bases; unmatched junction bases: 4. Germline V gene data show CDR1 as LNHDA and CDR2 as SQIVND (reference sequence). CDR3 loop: CASARDRANEKLFF. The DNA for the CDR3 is TGTGCCAGTGCCCGGGACAGGGCTAATGAAAAACTGTTTTTT.

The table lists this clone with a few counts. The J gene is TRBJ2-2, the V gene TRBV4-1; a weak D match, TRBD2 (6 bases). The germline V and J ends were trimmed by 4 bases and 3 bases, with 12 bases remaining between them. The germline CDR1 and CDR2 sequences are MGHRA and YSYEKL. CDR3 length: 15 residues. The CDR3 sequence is CASSLGAGDTGELFF. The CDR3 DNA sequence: TGCGCCAGCAGCCTCGGAGCGGGCGACACCGGGGAGCTGTTTTTT.